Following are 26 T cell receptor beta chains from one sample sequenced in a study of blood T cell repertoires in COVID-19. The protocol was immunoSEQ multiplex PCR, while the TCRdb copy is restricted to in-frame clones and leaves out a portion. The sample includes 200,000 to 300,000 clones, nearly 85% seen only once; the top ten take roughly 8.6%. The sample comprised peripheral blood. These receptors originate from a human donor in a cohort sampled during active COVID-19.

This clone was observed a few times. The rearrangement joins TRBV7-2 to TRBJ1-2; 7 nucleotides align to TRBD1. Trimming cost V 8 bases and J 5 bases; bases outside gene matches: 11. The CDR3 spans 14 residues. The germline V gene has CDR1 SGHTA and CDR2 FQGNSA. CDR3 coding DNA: TGTGCCAGCTCCAGGGGGGACCCACCTTATGGCTACACCTTC. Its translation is CASSRGDPPYGYTF.

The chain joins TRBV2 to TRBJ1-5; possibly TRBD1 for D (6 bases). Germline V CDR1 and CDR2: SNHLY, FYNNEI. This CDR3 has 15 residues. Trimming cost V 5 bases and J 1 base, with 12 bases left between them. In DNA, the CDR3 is TGTGCCAGCAGTCCCCTTGACAGGAGCAATCAGCCCCAGCATTTT. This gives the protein CASSPLDRSNQPQHF.

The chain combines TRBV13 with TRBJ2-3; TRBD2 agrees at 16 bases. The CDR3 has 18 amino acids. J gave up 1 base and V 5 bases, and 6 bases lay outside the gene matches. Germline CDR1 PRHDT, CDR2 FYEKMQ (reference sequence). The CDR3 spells CASSPGTSGREGTDTQYF. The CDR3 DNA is TGTGCCAGCAGCCCAGGGACTAGCGGGAGGGAAGGCACAGATACGCAGTATTTT. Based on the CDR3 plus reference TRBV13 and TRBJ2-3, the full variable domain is AAGVIQSPRHLIKEKRETATLKCYPIPRHDTVYWYQQGPGQDPQFLISFYEKMQSDKGSIPDRFSAQQFSDYHSELNMSSLELGDSALYFCASSPGTSGREGTDTQYFGPGTRLTVL.

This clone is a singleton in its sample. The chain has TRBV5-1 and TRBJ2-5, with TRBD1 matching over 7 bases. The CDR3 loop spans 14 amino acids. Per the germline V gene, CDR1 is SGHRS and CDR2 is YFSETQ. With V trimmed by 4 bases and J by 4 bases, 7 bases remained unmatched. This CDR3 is CASSIGTVGETQYF. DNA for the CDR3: TGCGCCAGCAGCATCGGGACAGTCGGAGAGACCCAGTACTTC.

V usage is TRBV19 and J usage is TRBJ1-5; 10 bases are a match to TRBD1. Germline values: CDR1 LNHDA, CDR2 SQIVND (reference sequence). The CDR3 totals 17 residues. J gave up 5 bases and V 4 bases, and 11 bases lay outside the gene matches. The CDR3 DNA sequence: TGTGCCAGTAGTAAATTGCGGACAGGGGGGAAATATCAGCCCCAGCATTTT. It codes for CASSKLRTGGKYQPQHF. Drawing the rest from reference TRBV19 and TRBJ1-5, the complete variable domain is DGGITQSPKYLFRKEGQNVTLSCEQNLNHDAMYWYRQDPGQGLRLIYYSQIVNDFQKGDIAEGYSVSREKKESFPLTVTSAQKNPTAFYLCASSKLRTGGKYQPQHFGDGTRLSIL.

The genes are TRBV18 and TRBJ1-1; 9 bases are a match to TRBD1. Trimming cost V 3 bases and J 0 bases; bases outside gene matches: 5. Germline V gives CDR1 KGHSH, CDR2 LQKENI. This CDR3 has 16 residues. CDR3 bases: TGTGCCAGCTCACCTGGGACAGGGAACATGAACACTGAAGCTTTCTTT. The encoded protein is CASSPGTGNMNTEAFF.

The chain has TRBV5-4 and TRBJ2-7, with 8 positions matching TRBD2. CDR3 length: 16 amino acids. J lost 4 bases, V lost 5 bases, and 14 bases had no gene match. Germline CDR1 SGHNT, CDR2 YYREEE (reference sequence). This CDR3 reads CASSPRAGVEGYEQYF. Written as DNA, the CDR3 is TGTGCCAGCAGTCCCCGAGCGGGGGTGGAGGGGTACGAGCAGTACTTC.

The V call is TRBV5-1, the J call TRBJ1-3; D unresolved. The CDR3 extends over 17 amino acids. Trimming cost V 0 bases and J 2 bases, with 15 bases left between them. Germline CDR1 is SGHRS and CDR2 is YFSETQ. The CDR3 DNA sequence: TGCGCCAGCAGCTTGGTGACCCTAGGAAGTGCTGGAAACACCATATATTTT. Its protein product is CASSLVTLGSAGNTIYF.

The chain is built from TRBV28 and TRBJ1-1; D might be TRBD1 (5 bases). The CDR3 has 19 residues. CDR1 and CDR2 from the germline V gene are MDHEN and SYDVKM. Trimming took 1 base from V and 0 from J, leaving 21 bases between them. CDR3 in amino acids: CASSLLNGGGRAMNTEAFF. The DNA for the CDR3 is TGTGCCAGCAGTTTATTAAACGGGGGAGGGAGGGCCATGAACACTGAAGCTTTCTTT.

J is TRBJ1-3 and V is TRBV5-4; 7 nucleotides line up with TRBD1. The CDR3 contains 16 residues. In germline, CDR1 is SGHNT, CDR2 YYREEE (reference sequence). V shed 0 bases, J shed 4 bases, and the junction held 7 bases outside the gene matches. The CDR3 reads CASSLDLGTAGNTIYF. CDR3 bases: TGTGCCAGCAGCTTGGATCTAGGGACAGCAGGAAACACCATATATTTT.

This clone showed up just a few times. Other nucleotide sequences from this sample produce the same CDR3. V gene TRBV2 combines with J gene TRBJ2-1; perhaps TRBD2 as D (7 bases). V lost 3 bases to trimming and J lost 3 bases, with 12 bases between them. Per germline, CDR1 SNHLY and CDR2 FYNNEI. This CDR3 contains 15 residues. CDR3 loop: CASSDRGALYNEQFF. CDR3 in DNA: TGTGCCAGCAGTGATCGGGGGGCCCTCTACAATGAGCAGTTCTTC.

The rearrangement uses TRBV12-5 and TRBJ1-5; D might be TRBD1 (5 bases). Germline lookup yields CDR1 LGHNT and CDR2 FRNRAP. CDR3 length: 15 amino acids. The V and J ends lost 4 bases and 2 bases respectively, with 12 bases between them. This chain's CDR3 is CASGWGGAGNQPQHF. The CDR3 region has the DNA TGTGCTAGTGGTTGGGGGGGAGCCGGCAATCAGCCCCAGCATTTT. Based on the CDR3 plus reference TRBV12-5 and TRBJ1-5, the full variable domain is DARVTQTPRHKVTEMGQEVTMRCQPILGHNTVFWYRQTMMQGLELLAYFRNRAPLDDSGMPKDRFSAEMPDATLATLKIQPSEPRDSAVYFCASGWGGAGNQPQHFGDGTRLSIL.

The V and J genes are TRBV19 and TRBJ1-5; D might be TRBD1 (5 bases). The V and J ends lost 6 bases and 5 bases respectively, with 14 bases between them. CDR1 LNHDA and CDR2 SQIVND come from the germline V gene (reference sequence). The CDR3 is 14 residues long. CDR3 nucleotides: TGTGCCAGTAGCCAGGGTCTTAGGGATCAGCCCCAGCATTTT. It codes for CASSQGLRDQPQHF.

CDR3 protein: CASSPGLEAPWDTQYF. DNA for the CDR3: TGTGCCAGCAGCCCGGGACTGGAGGCCCCGTGGGATACGCAGTATTTT. The chain employs TRBV11-1 and TRBJ2-3; maybe TRBD2 (6 bases). In germline, CDR1 is SGHAT, CDR2 FQDESV (reference sequence). The CDR3 extends over 16 amino acids. Trimming stripped 5 bases from V and 6 bases from J, with 21 bases between.

The CDR3 region is CASSYSGAPQETQYF. The CDR3 region has the DNA TGTGCCAGCAGTTACTCGGGAGCGCCCCAAGAGACCCAGTACTTC. The chain links TRBV6-2 or TRBV6-3 to TRBJ2-5; D is perhaps TRBD2 (5 bases). V was clipped by 0 bases and J by 1 base, with 9 bases between them. Germline assignment: CDR1 MNHEY and CDR2 SVGEGT. The CDR3 spans 15 residues.

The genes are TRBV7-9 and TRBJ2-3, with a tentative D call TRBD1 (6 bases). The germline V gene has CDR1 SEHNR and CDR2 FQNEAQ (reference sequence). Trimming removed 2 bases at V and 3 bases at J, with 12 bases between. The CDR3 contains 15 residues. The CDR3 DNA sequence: TGTGCCAGCAGCTTAATTGGGCAGGGGACAGATACGCAGTATTTT. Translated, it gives CASSLIGQGTDTQYF.

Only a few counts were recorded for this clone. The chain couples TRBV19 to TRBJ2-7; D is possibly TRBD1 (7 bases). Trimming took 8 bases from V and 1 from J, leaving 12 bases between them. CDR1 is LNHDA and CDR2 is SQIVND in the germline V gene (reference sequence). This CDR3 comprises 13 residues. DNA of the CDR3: TGTGCCAGTTCGACAGGGAGGTCCTACGAGCAGTACTTC. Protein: CASSTGRSYEQYF.

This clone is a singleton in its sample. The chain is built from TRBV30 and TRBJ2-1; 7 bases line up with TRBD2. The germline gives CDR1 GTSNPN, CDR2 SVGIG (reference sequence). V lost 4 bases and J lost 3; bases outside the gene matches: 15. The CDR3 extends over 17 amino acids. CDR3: CAWKLRPTSLNYNEQFF. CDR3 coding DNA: TGTGCCTGGAAGTTAAGACCGACTAGCCTGAACTACAATGAGCAGTTCTTC.

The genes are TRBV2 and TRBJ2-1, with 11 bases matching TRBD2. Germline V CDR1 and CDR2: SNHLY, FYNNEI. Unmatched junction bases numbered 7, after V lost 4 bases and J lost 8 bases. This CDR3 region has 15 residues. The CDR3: CASSVPSGGIDEQFF. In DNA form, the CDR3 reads TGTGCCAGCAGTGTCCCTAGCGGGGGGATTGATGAGCAGTTCTTC.

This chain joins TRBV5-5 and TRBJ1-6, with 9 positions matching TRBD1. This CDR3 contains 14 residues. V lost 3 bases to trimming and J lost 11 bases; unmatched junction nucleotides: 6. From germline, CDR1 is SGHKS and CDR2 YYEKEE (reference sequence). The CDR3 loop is CASSWGTGSPPLHF. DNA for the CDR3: TGTGCCAGCAGCTGGGGGACAGGGTCCCCACCCCTCCACTTT.

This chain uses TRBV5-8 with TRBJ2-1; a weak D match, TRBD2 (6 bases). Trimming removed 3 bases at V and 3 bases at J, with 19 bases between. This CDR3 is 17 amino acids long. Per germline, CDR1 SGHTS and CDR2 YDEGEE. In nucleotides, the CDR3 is TGTGCCAGCAGCTCGGGAGCCCTCCCAGGAATCTACAATGAGCAGTTCTTC. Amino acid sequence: CASSSGALPGIYNEQFF.

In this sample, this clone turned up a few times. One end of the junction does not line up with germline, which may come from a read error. The CDR3: CASSVWGQGNTGELFF. The CDR3 region has the DNA TGTGCCAGCAGTGTATGGGGCCAGGGGAACACCGGGGAGCTGTTTTTT. The chain is built from TRBV28 and TRBJ2-2; possible D gene TRBD1, 5 bases. This CDR3 has 16 amino acids. Germline V gene lookup returns CDR1 MDHEN and CDR2 SYDVKM. Using reference TRBV28 and TRBJ2-2 for the parts outside the CDR3, the full variable domain is DVKVTQSSRYLVKRTGEKVFLECVQDMDHENMFWYRQDPGLGLRLIYFSYDVKMKEKGDIPEGYSVSREKKERFSLILESASTNQTSMYLCASSVWGQGNTGELFFGEGSRLTVL.

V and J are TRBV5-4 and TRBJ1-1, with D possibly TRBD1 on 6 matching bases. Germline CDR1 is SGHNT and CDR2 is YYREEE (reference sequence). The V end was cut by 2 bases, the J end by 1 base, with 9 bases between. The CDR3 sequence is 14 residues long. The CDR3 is CASSFRGWNTEAFF. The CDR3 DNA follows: TGTGCCAGCAGCTTCAGGGGTTGGAACACTGAAGCTTTCTTT. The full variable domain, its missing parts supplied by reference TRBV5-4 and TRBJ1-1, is ETGVTQSPTHLIKTRGQQVTLRCSSQSGHNTVSWYQQALGQGPQFIFQYYREEENGRGNFPPRFSGLQFPNYSSELNVNALELDDSALYLCASSFRGWNTEAFFGQGTRLTVV.

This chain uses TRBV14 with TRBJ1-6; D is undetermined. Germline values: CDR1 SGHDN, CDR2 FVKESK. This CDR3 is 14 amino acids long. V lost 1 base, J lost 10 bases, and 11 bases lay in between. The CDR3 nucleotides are TGTGCCAGCAGCCAAGCAATCCAGTACTCACCCCTCCACTTT. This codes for CASSQAIQYSPLHF.

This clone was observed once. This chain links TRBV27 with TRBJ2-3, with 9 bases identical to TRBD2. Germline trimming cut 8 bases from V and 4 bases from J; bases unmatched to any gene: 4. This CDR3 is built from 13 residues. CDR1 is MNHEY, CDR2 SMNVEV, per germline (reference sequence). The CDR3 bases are TGTGCCAGCGCGGGAGGGCCCCCAGATACGCAGTATTTT. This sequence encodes CASAGGPPDTQYF.

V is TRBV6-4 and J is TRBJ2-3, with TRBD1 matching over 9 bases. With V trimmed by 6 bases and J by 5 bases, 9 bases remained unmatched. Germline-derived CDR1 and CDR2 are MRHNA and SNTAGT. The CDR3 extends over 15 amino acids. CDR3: CASSAQGARGDTQYF. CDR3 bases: TGTGCCAGCAGCGCACAGGGGGCGCGAGGAGATACGCAGTATTTT.